A selection of T cell receptor beta chains follows, all from one sample in a study of T cell repertoires in ileal Crohn's disease. Sequencing was performed with immunoSEQ multiplex PCR; in TCRdb, only in-frame clones are kept and a portion is missing. The sample lists about 10,000 clones; 78% were seen once. Source material: ileal tissue. These receptors all stem from an adult with Crohn's disease. CDR3s include the opening cysteine and the closing phenylalanine or tryptophan. Fields, in order: J gene, clone size, D gene, V gene, CDR3 DNA, CDR3 protein. A D gene is named only where the DNA matches it firmly. Clone size is given for some rows only: seen once, a few or many times, or a class if the clone is expanded.

j_gene: TRBJ1-5; abundance: -; d_gene: -; v_gene: TRBV28; CDR3nt: TGTGCCAGCAGCGTATTGGAGAGGAGCAATCAGCCCCAGCATTTT; CDR3aa: CASSVLERSNQPQHF
j_gene: TRBJ1-2; abundance: -; d_gene: TRBD1; v_gene: TRBV7-2; CDR3nt: TGTGCCAGCAGCCAACGGGACAGGGACGGCTACACCTTC; CDR3aa: CASSQRDRDGYTF
j_gene: TRBJ2-5; abundance: -; d_gene: TRBD1; v_gene: TRBV5-1; CDR3nt: TGCGCCAGCAGCCTAACAGACAGGGTGCAAGAGACCCAGTACTTC; CDR3aa: CASSLTDRVQETQYF
j_gene: TRBJ2-2; abundance: once; d_gene: -; v_gene: TRBV2; CDR3nt: TGTGCCAGCAGACCTCCGGGACTCACAAACACCGGGGAGCTGTTTTTT; CDR3aa: CASRPPGLTNTGELFF
j_gene: TRBJ2-7; abundance: few; d_gene: TRBD1; v_gene: TRBV18; CDR3nt: TGTGCCAGCTCACAACAGGGGAAGGGGTACGAGCAGTACTTC; CDR3aa: CASSQQGKGYEQYF
j_gene: TRBJ2-2; abundance: -; d_gene: -; v_gene: TRBV5-1; CDR3nt: TGCGCCAGCAGCTTAGGAGGCGGGGAGCTGTTTTTT; CDR3aa: CASSLGGGELFF
j_gene: TRBJ1-4; abundance: few; d_gene: -; v_gene: TRBV28; CDR3nt: TGTGCCAGCAGTACCCCGGGGGAAAAACTGTTTTTT; CDR3aa: CASSTPGEKLFF
j_gene: TRBJ2-3; abundance: few; d_gene: TRBD2; v_gene: TRBV6-6; CDR3nt: TGTGCCAGCAGCAGAGGCGGGACTAGCGCCACAGATACGCAGTATTTT; CDR3aa: CASSRGGTSATDTQYF
j_gene: TRBJ1-2; abundance: once; d_gene: -; v_gene: TRBV28; CDR3nt: TGTGCCAGCAGTTTGAACGGGGATTACTATGGCTACACCTTC; CDR3aa: CASSLNGDYYGYTF
j_gene: TRBJ2-1; abundance: -; d_gene: TRBD1; v_gene: TRBV7-2; CDR3nt: TGTGCCAGCAGTTCCGGGACAGGGAACAGGAATGAGCAGTTCTTC; CDR3aa: CASSSGTGNRNEQFF
j_gene: TRBJ1-2; abundance: -; d_gene: TRBD1; v_gene: TRBV5-6; CDR3nt: TGTGCCAGCAGCCGAGGGACAGGGCTGGTCTATGGCTACACCTTC; CDR3aa: CASSRGTGLVYGYTF
j_gene: TRBJ1-4; abundance: -; d_gene: -; v_gene: TRBV10-2; CDR3nt: TGCGCCAGCAGGACTAACAGTGAAGAAAAACTGTTTTTT; CDR3aa: CASRTNSEEKLFF
j_gene: TRBJ2-1; abundance: -; d_gene: -; v_gene: TRBV7-8; CDR3nt: TGTGCCAGCAGCTCAAGAGACCTTCAAGGAGGGGATGAGCAGTTCTTC; CDR3aa: CASSSRDLQGGDEQFF
j_gene: TRBJ2-7; abundance: -; d_gene: TRBD1; v_gene: TRBV7-2; CDR3nt: TGTGCCAGCAGCCTGCGACCAGGGGGCTACAGCTCCTACGAGCAGTACTTC; CDR3aa: CASSLRPGGYSSYEQYF
j_gene: TRBJ2-3; abundance: -; d_gene: TRBD2; v_gene: TRBV5-1; CDR3nt: TGCGCCAGCAGCGTCCTGACTAGCGGGGTGCCTGGTACGCAGTATTTT; CDR3aa: CASSVLTSGVPGTQYF
j_gene: TRBJ2-7; abundance: -; d_gene: TRBD1; v_gene: TRBV5-4; CDR3nt: TGTGCCAGCAGCCTAAGGACAGGGGGCATCTACGAGCAGTACTTC; CDR3aa: CASSLRTGGIYEQYF
j_gene: TRBJ2-7; abundance: -; d_gene: -; v_gene: TRBV2; CDR3nt: TGTGCCAGCAGTGAAGGGACAAGTCTATACGAGCAGTACTTC; CDR3aa: CASSEGTSLYEQYF
j_gene: TRBJ2-7; abundance: -; d_gene: -; v_gene: TRBV6-6; CDR3nt: TGTGCCAGCAGTACTACAGGGGGGGGCGAGCAGTACTTC; CDR3aa: CASSTTGGGEQYF
j_gene: TRBJ2-1; abundance: -; d_gene: -; v_gene: TRBV7-9; CDR3nt: TGTGCCAGCACCGTTCAGACAGGCTCCTACAATGAGCAGTTCTTC; CDR3aa: CASTVQTGSYNEQFF
j_gene: TRBJ1-6; abundance: -; d_gene: -; v_gene: TRBV30; CDR3nt: TGTGCCTGGGGAAGAGGAACAACTAGGCAACCCCTCCACTTT; CDR3aa: CAWGRGTTRQPLHF
j_gene: TRBJ1-6; abundance: -; d_gene: -; v_gene: TRBV18; CDR3nt: TGTGCCAGCTCATCGGCGGTCCGGGGTCCTAATTCACCCCTCCACTTT; CDR3aa: CASSSAVRGPNSPLHF
j_gene: TRBJ1-5; abundance: few; d_gene: -; v_gene: TRBV7-9; CDR3nt: TGTGCCAGCAGCGGGGGGTCCCTACTTAGCAATCAGCCCCAGCATTTT; CDR3aa: CASSGGSLLSNQPQHF
j_gene: TRBJ2-1; abundance: once; d_gene: -; v_gene: TRBV11-2; CDR3nt: TGTGCCAGCAGCCCGTATGACAGGTATCGGAACAATGAGCAGTTCTTC; CDR3aa: CASSPYDRYRNNEQFF
j_gene: TRBJ2-2; abundance: -; d_gene: TRBD1; v_gene: TRBV7-2; CDR3nt: TGTGCCAGCAGCTTAGGGGACAGTCGCACCGGGGAGCTGTTTTTT; CDR3aa: CASSLGDSRTGELFF
j_gene: TRBJ2-5; abundance: once; d_gene: TRBD1; v_gene: TRBV7-2; CDR3nt: TGTGCCAGCAGCTCTACAGGGGGCGGGGAGACCCAGTACTTC; CDR3aa: CASSSTGGGETQYF
j_gene: TRBJ2-1; abundance: -; d_gene: -; v_gene: TRBV4-3; CDR3nt: TGCGCCAGCAGCCAAGATCATCAAGTAGGGAGGGAGCAGTTCTTC; CDR3aa: CASSQDHQVGREQFF
j_gene: TRBJ2-7; abundance: -; d_gene: TRBD2; v_gene: TRBV6-5; CDR3nt: TGTGCCAGCAGTCGACTAGCGTACCCCTACGAGCAGTACTTC; CDR3aa: CASSRLAYPYEQYF
j_gene: TRBJ2-3; abundance: -; d_gene: TRBD2; v_gene: TRBV4-3; CDR3nt: TGCGCCAGCAGCCAAGATCCCCTAGCGGGGCACACAGATACGCAGTATTTT; CDR3aa: CASSQDPLAGHTDTQYF
j_gene: TRBJ2-5; abundance: -; d_gene: TRBD1; v_gene: TRBV9; CDR3nt: TGTGCCAGCACCGGAGGACAGGGGGCCCGTAGGGAGACCCAGTACTTC; CDR3aa: CASTGGQGARRETQYF
j_gene: TRBJ1-3; abundance: -; d_gene: -; v_gene: TRBV19; CDR3nt: TGTGCCAGTAGTGTCGCGGGACCCGGAAACACCATATATTTT; CDR3aa: CASSVAGPGNTIYF
j_gene: TRBJ1-1; abundance: -; d_gene: TRBD1; v_gene: TRBV29-1; CDR3nt: TGCAGCGTTGAGTCCCTGGGGACAGGGCCTGCTTTCTTT; CDR3aa: CSVESLGTGPAFF
j_gene: TRBJ2-5; abundance: few; d_gene: -; v_gene: TRBV6-6; CDR3nt: TGTGCCAGCAGTCCTCAAGAGACCCAGTACTTC; CDR3aa: CASSPQETQYF
j_gene: TRBJ1-5; abundance: -; d_gene: -; v_gene: TRBV27; CDR3nt: TGTGCCAGCAGCCTAATTGGGGGGGATCATCAGCCCCAGCATTTT; CDR3aa: CASSLIGGDHQPQHF
j_gene: TRBJ1-3; abundance: -; d_gene: -; v_gene: TRBV9; CDR3nt: TGTGCCAGCAGCGTTGGCCGATTGGGAAACACCATATATTTT; CDR3aa: CASSVGRLGNTIYF
j_gene: TRBJ2-7; abundance: -; d_gene: -; v_gene: TRBV27; CDR3nt: TGTGCCAGCCCGAATCGAGCCTACGAGCAGTACTTC; CDR3aa: CASPNRAYEQYF
j_gene: TRBJ2-1; abundance: -; d_gene: TRBD2; v_gene: TRBV6-4; CDR3nt: TGTGCCAGCAGTGACAATAGCGGGGGGTACAATGAGCAGTTCTTC; CDR3aa: CASSDNSGGYNEQFF
j_gene: TRBJ1-2; abundance: few; d_gene: -; v_gene: TRBV29-1; CDR3nt: TGCAGCGTTGGGAGGGACGGCAACCTGAACTATGGCTACACCTTC; CDR3aa: CSVGRDGNLNYGYTF
j_gene: TRBJ2-7; abundance: once; d_gene: -; v_gene: TRBV5-1; CDR3nt: TGCGCCAGCAGTTTTTACCAGGGGTACGAGCAGTACTTC; CDR3aa: CASSFYQGYEQYF
j_gene: TRBJ2-6; abundance: -; d_gene: -; v_gene: TRBV9; CDR3nt: TGTGCCAGCAGCGCGGTCTCTGGGGCCAACGTCCTGACTTTC; CDR3aa: CASSAVSGANVLTF
j_gene: TRBJ1-1; abundance: -; d_gene: -; v_gene: TRBV10-2; CDR3nt: TGCGCCAGCAGTGACAGGGTTCGGGCCACTGAAGCTTTCTTT; CDR3aa: CASSDRVRATEAFF
j_gene: TRBJ1-1; abundance: -; d_gene: -; v_gene: TRBV9; CDR3nt: TGTGCCAGCAGCGTAGAACCGGGACTCGGAGCTTTCTTT; CDR3aa: CASSVEPGLGAFF
j_gene: TRBJ2-3; abundance: once; d_gene: TRBD1; v_gene: TRBV4-2; CDR3nt: TGTGCCAGCAGCCAAGTCCGAGCGGACAGGGGGAACGCGGATACAGATACGCAGTATTTT; CDR3aa: CASSQVRADRGNADTDTQYF
j_gene: TRBJ1-5; abundance: -; d_gene: TRBD1; v_gene: TRBV6-6; CDR3nt: TGTGCCAGCTTGGACAGGCAATATCAGCCCCAGCATTTT; CDR3aa: CASLDRQYQPQHF
j_gene: TRBJ2-7; abundance: few; d_gene: TRBD1; v_gene: TRBV28; CDR3nt: TGTGCCAGCAGGGGACCGGGACAGACACCCTACGAGCAGTACTTC; CDR3aa: CASRGPGQTPYEQYF
j_gene: TRBJ2-7; abundance: -; d_gene: -; v_gene: TRBV13; CDR3nt: TGTGCCAGCAGCTTAGGCCGGGGGGCGACCAACGAGCAGTACTTC; CDR3aa: CASSLGRGATNEQYF
j_gene: TRBJ1-2; abundance: once; d_gene: TRBD1; v_gene: TRBV28; CDR3nt: TGTGCCAGCAGTTCGGGGACAGGGCGGGGAGGCTACACCTTC; CDR3aa: CASSSGTGRGGYTF
j_gene: TRBJ1-2; abundance: -; d_gene: -; v_gene: TRBV5-5; CDR3nt: TGTGCCAGCAGCTTGGTGGAGGGGAGTGGCTACACCTTC; CDR3aa: CASSLVEGSGYTF
j_gene: TRBJ1-6; abundance: -; d_gene: TRBD1; v_gene: TRBV7-2; CDR3nt: TGTGCCAGCAGCTTAGACAGGGGAAGGGAGTCACCCCTCCACTTT; CDR3aa: CASSLDRGRESPLHF
j_gene: TRBJ2-1; abundance: -; d_gene: TRBD1; v_gene: TRBV5-6; CDR3nt: TGTGCCAGCAGCTCGCGGACAGGGGTTAGATTGGGAGACAATGAGCAGTTCTTC; CDR3aa: CASSSRTGVRLGDNEQFF
j_gene: TRBJ2-7; abundance: -; d_gene: TRBD2; v_gene: TRBV7-2; CDR3nt: TGTGCCAGCAGCTTAGACTTTTATAGCGGGAGCAGGGGCGAGCAGTACTTC; CDR3aa: CASSLDFYSGSRGEQYF
j_gene: TRBJ1-4; abundance: -; d_gene: TRBD1; v_gene: TRBV2; CDR3nt: TGTGCCAGCAGTGACAGGGGGCGAGATGAAAAACTGTTTTTT; CDR3aa: CASSDRGRDEKLFF
j_gene: TRBJ2-3; abundance: -; d_gene: -; v_gene: TRBV5-1; CDR3nt: TGCGCCAGCAGCTCCCCCTTTTTCCCCCCCGGACAAGCCACAGATACGCAGTATTTT; CDR3aa: CASSSPFFPPGQATDTQYF
j_gene: TRBJ2-7; abundance: -; d_gene: -; v_gene: TRBV6-5; CDR3nt: TGTGCCAGCAGTTACGTTGCGGACAGAGCTTTTTCCCAGCAGTACTTC; CDR3aa: CASSYVADRAFSQQYF
j_gene: TRBJ2-7; abundance: once; d_gene: TRBD1; v_gene: TRBV4-3; CDR3nt: TGCGCCAGCAGCCAAGATGGAAGGACAGGGCGCGAGCAGTACTTC; CDR3aa: CASSQDGRTGREQYF
j_gene: TRBJ2-7; abundance: -; d_gene: -; v_gene: TRBV18; CDR3nt: TGTGCCAGCTCATCCAAGAGCGCCTACGAGCAGTACTTC; CDR3aa: CASSSKSAYEQYF